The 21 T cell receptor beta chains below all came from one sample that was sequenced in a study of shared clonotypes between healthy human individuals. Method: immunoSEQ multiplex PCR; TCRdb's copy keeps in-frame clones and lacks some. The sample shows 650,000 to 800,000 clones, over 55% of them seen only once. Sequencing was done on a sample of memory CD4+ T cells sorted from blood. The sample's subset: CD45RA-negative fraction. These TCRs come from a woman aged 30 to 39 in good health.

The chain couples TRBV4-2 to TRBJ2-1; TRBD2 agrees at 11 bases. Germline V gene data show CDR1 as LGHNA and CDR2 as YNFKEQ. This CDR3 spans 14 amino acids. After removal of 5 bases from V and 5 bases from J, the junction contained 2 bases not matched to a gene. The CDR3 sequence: CASSGTSGNNEQFF. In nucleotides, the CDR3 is TGTGCCAGCAGCGGGACTAGCGGAAACAATGAGCAGTTCTTC.

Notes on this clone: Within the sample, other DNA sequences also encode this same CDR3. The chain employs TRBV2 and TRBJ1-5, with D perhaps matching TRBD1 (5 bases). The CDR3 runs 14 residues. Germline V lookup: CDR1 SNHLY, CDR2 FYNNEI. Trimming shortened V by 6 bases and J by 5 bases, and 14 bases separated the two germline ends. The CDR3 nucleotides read TGTGCCAGCAGCGACCGGGACCGTTATCAGCCCCAGCATTTT. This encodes CASSDRDRYQPQHF. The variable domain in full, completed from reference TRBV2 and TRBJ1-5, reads EPEVTQTPSHQVTQMGQEVILRCVPISNHLYFYWYRQILGQKVEFLVSFYNNEISEKSEIFDDQFSVERPDGSNFTLKIRSTKLEDSAMYFCASSDRDRYQPQHFGDGTRLSIL.

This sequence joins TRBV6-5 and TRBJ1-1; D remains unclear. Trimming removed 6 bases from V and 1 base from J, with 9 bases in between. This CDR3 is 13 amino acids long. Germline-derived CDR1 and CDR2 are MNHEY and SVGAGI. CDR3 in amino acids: CASRWAGNTEAFF. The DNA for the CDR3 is TGTGCCAGCAGATGGGCGGGGAACACTGAAGCTTTCTTT.

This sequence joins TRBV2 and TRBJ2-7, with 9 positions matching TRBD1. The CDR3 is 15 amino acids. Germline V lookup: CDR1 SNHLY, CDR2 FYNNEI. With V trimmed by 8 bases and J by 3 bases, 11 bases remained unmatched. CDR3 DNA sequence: TGTGCCAGCGTCTCCACAGGGGGCCTCTTCTACGAGCAGTACTTC. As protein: CASVSTGGLFYEQYF.

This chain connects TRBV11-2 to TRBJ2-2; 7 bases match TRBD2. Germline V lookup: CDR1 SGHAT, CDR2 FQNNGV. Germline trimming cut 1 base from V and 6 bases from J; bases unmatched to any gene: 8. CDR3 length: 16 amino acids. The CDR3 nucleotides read TGTGCCAGCAGCTTAGTACTGACTAGCCCAGCCGGGGAGCTGTTTTTT. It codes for CASSLVLTSPAGELFF. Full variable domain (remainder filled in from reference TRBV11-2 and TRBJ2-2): EAGVAQSPRYKIIEKRQSVAFWCNPISGHATLYWYQQILGQGPKLLIQFQNNGVVDDSQLPKDRFSAERLKGVDSTLKIQPAKLEDSAVYLCASSLVLTSPAGELFFGEGSRLTVL.

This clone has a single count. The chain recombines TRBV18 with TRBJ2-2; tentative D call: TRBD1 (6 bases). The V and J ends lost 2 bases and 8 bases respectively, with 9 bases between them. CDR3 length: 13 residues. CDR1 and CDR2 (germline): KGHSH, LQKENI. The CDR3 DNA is TGTGCCAGCTCACCAACAGGGATGGGGGAGCTGTTTTTT. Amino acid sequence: CASSPTGMGELFF.

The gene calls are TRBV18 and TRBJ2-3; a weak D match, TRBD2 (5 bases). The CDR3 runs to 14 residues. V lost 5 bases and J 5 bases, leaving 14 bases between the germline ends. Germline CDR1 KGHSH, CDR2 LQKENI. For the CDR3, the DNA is TGTGCCAGCTCAAGCAGCGGCCCGGGAGATACGCAGTATTTT. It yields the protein CASSSSGPGDTQYF. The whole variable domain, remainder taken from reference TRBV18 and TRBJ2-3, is NAGVMQNPRHLVRRRGQEARLRCSPMKGHSHVYWYRQLPEEGLKFMVYLQKENIIDESGMPKERFSAEFPKEGPSILRIQQVVRGDSAAYFCASSSSGPGDTQYFGPGTRLTVL.

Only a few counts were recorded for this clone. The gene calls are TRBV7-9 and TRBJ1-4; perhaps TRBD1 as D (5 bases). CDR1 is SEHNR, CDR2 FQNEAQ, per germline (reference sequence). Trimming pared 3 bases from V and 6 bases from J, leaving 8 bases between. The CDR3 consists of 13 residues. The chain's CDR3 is CASSFSGYEKLFF. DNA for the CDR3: TGTGCCAGCAGCTTCTCAGGGTATGAAAAACTGTTTTTT.

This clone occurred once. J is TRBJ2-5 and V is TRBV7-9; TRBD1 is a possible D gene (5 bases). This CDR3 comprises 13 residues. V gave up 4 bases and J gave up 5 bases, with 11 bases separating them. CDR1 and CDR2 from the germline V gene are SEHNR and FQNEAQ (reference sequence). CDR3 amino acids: CASSYDSLETQYF. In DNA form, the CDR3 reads TGTGCCAGCAGCTACGACAGCCTGGAGACCCAGTACTTC.

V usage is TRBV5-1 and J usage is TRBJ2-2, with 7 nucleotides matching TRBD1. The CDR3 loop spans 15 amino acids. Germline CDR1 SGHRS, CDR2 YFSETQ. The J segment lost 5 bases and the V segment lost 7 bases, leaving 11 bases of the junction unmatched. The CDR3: CASGASGGSTGELFF. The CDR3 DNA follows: TGCGCCAGCGGGGCCTCAGGGGGAAGTACCGGGGAGCTGTTTTTT. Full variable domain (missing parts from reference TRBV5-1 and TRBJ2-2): KAGVTQTPRYLIKTRGQQVTLSCSPISGHRSVSWYQQTPGQGLQFLFEYFSETQRNKGNFPGRFSGRQFSNSRSEMNVSTLELGDSALYLCASGASGGSTGELFFGEGSRLTVL.

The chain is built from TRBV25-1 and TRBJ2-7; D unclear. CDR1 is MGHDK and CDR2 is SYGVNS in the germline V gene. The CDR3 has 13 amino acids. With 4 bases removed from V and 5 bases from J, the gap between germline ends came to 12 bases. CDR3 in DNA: TGTGCCAGCAGTGGAGGTCCCCTAGACGAGCAGTACTTC. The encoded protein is CASSGGPLDEQYF.

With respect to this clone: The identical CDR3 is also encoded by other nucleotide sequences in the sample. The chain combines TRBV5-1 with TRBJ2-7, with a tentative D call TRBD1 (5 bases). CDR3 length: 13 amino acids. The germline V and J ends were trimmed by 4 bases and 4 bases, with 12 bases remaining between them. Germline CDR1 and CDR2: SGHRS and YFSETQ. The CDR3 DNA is TGCGCCAGCAGCCCAGGGTCAGGGTACGAGCAGTACTTC. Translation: CASSPGSGYEQYF.

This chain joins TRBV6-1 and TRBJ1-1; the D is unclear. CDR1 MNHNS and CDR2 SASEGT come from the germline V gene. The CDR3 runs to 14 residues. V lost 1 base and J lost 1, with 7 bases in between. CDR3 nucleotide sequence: TGTGCCAGCAGTGAAGTTGTGGGGAACACTGAAGCTTTCTTT. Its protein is CASSEVVGNTEAFF.

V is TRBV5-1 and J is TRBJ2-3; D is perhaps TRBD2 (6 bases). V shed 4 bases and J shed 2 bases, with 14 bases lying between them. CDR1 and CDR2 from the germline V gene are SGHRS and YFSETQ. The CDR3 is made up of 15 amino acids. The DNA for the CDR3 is TGCGCCAGCAGCCACGTAGCGGAGCTCACAGATACGCAGTATTTT. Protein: CASSHVAELTDTQYF.

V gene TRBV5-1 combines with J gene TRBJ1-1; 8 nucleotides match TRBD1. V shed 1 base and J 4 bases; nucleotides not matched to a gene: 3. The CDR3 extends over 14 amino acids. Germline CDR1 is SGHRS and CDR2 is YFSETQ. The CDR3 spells CASSLTGGVTEAFF. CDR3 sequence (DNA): TGCGCCAGCAGCTTGACAGGGGGAGTCACTGAAGCTTTCTTT.

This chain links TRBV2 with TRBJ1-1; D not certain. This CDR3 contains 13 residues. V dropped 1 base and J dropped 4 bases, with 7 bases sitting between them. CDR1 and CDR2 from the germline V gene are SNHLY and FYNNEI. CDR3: CASSEGRSTEAFF. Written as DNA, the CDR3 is TGTGCCAGCAGTGAAGGGCGGTCCACTGAAGCTTTCTTT. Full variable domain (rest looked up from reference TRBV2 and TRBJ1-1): EPEVTQTPSHQVTQMGQEVILRCVPISNHLYFYWYRQILGQKVEFLVSFYNNEISEKSEIFDDQFSVERPDGSNFTLKIRSTKLEDSAMYFCASSEGRSTEAFFGQGTRLTVV.

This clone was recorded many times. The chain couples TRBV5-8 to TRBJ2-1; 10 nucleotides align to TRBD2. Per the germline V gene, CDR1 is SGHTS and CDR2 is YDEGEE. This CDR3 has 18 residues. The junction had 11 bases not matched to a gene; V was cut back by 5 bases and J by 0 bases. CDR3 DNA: TGTGCCAGCAGGGCCGGGACTAGCGCTTCCAGCTCCTACAATGAGCAGTTCTTC. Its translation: CASRAGTSASSSYNEQFF.

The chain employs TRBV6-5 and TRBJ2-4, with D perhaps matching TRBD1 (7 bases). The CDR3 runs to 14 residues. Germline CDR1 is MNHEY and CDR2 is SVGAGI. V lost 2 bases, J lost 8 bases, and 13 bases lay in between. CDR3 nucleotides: TGTGCCAGCAGTTACAGGAGGGGGCGAGACATTCAGTACTTC. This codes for CASSYRRGRDIQYF.

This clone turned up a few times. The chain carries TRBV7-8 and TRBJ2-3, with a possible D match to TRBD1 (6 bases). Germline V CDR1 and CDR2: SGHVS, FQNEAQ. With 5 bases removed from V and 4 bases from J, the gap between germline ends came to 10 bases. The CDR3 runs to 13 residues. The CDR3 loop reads CASSPRGPDTQYF. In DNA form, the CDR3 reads TGTGCCAGCAGCCCCAGGGGCCCAGATACGCAGTATTTT.

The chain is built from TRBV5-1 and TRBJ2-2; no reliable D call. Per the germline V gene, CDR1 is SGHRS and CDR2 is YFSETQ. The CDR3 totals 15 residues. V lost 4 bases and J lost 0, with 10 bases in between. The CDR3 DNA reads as TGCGCCAGCAGCCACACAAACGCGAACACCGGGGAGCTGTTTTTT. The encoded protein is CASSHTNANTGELFF.

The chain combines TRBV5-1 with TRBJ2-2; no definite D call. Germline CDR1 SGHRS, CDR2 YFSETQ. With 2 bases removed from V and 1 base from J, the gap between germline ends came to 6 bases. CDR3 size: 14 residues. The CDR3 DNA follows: TGCGCCAGCAGCTTCGGACGGAACACCGGGGAGCTGTTTTTT. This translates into CASSFGRNTGELFF.